The rows below give T cell receptor beta chains drawn from one sample of a study of blood T cell repertoires in COVID-19. Profiled with immunoSEQ multiplex PCR; TCRdb holds only in-frame clones, not every one. The table shows 120,000 or so clones, with roughly 80% occurring only once. Sequencing input: peripheral blood. Receptors originate from a human donor in a cohort sampled during active COVID-19. Each CDR3 is given with its conserved first and last residue. Fields, in order: J gene, D gene, clone size, CDR3 length, V gene, CDR3 protein, CDR3 DNA. D genes are given only for firm matches. The size field is filled for only some rows; it gives once, few, many or a size class.

j_gene: TRBJ1-2
d_gene: -
abundance: -
len: 15
v_gene: TRBV6-5
CDR3aa: CASSYSGQTPTGYTF
CDR3nt: TGTGCCAGCAGTTACTCGGGGCAGACCCCAACTGGCTACACCTTC

j_gene: TRBJ2-5
d_gene: TRBD2
abundance: -
len: 15
v_gene: TRBV11-2
CDR3aa: CASSTLAGDLETQYF
CDR3nt: TGTGCCAGCAGTACCCTAGCGGGAGATCTTGAGACCCAGTACTTC

j_gene: TRBJ2-5
d_gene: TRBD2
abundance: -
len: 15
v_gene: TRBV20-1
CDR3aa: CSASGAGVLQETQYF
CDR3nt: TGCAGTGCCAGTGGGGCGGGGGTGCTCCAAGAGACCCAGTACTTC

j_gene: TRBJ2-7
d_gene: -
abundance: -
len: 15
v_gene: TRBV11-2
CDR3aa: CASSPRVSGTYEQYF
CDR3nt: TGTGCCAGCAGCCCCCGGGTTAGCGGTACCTACGAGCAGTACTTC

j_gene: TRBJ2-5
d_gene: -
abundance: few
len: 12
v_gene: TRBV9
CDR3aa: CASSGPGETQYF
CDR3nt: TGTGCCAGCAGCGGCCCCGGGGAGACCCAGTACTTC

j_gene: TRBJ2-5
d_gene: -
abundance: -
len: 11
v_gene: TRBV18
CDR3aa: CASSSQETQYF
CDR3nt: TGTGCCAGCTCCTCCCAAGAGACCCAGTACTTC

j_gene: TRBJ2-2
d_gene: -
abundance: -
len: 17
v_gene: TRBV18
CDR3aa: CASSQNTPRGNTGELFF
CDR3nt: TGTGCCAGCTCGCAAAATACTCCCAGGGGCAACACCGGGGAGCTGTTTTTT

j_gene: TRBJ2-1
d_gene: -
abundance: -
len: 15
v_gene: TRBV7-9
CDR3aa: CASSLVRGFGNEQFF
CDR3nt: TGTGCCAGCAGCTTAGTTAGAGGGTTTGGGAATGAGCAGTTCTTC

j_gene: TRBJ2-1
d_gene: TRBD1
abundance: -
len: 17
v_gene: TRBV6-2/TRBV6-3
CDR3aa: CASSSVRTGGFYNEQFF
CDR3nt: TGTGCCAGCAGTTCCGTCAGGACAGGGGGCTTCTACAATGAGCAGTTCTTC

j_gene: TRBJ2-3
d_gene: -
abundance: -
len: 13
v_gene: TRBV6-4
CDR3aa: CASSVEPTDTQYF
CDR3nt: TGTGCCAGCAGTGTGGAGCCCACAGATACGCAGTATTTT